This T cell receptor (beta chain) was captured in a study of identical twins. Each CDR3 protein gets one entry after TCRdb re-called the 5' RACE reads with MiXCR. This sample has roughly 630,000 distinct CDR3 sequences, with 7.1% found just once. Study results and limitations: Cord blood's abundant beta clonotypes had fewer insertions, unlike memory repertoires. Models underestimated TCR alpha sharing (out-of-frame) in monozygotic twins.

As to this clonotype: Its antigen remains unknown.

Looked up from germline, CDR1 is ENHRY and CDR2 is SYGVKD. With 11 bases removed from V and 6 bases from J, the gap between germline ends came to 15 bases. CDR3 length: 12 amino acids. The same data also went into a second study, on yellow fever vaccine responses in identical twins. That source notes: Reportedly, twins' vaccine T cell responses looked partly convergent and partly personalized.

The chain combines TRBV10-3 with TRBJ2-3; D is undetermined. This sequence was found in a woman between 18 and 30 years old in good health. The sample was PBMCs. CDR3 protein: CALSIGGDTQYF. Written as DNA, the CDR3 is TGTGCCCTCTCTATCGGTGGGGATACGCAGTATTTT.